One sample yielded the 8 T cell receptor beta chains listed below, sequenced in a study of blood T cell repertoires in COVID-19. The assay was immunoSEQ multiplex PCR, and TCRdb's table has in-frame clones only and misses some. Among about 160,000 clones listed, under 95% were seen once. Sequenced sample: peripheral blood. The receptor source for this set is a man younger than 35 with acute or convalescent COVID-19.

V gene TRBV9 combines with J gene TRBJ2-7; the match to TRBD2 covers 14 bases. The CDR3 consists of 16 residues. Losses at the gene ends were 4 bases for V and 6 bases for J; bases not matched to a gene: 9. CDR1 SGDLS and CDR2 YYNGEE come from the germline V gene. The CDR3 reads CASSPLTSGRAAEQYF. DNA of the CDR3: TGTGCCAGCAGCCCATTGACTAGCGGGAGGGCGGCCGAGCAGTACTTC. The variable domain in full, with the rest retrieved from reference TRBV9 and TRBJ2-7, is DSGVTQTPKHLITATGQRVTLRCSPRSGDLSVYWYQQSLDQGLQFLIQYYNGEERAKGNILERFSAQQFPDLHSELNLSSLELGDSALYFCASSPLTSGRAAEQYFGPGTRLTVT.

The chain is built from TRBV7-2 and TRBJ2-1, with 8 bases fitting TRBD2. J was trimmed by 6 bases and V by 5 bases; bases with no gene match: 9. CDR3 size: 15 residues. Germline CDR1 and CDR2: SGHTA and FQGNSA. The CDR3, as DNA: TGTGCCAGCAGCCGCCCGGGACTAGGCTCCAATGAGCAGTTCTTC. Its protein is CASSRPGLGSNEQFF.

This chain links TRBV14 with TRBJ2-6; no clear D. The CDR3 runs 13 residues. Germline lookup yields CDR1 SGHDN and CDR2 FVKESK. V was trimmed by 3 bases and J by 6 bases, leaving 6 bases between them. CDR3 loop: CASSHREANVLTF. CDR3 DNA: TGTGCCAGCAGCCACCGCGAGGCCAACGTCCTGACTTTC.

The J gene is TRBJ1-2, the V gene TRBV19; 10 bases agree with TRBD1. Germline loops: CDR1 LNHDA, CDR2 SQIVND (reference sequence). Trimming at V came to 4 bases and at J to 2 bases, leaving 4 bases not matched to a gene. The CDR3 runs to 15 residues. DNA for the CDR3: TGTGCCAGTAGTACCCGACAGGGGGCGAACTATGGCTACACCTTC. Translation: CASSTRQGANYGYTF.

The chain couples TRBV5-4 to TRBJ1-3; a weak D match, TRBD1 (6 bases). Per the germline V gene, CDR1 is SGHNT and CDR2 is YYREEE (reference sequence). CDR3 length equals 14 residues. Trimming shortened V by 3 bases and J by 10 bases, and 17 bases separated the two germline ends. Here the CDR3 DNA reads TGTGCCAGCAGCTCCCGGACAGAACCAAGTACCATATATTTT. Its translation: CASSSRTEPSTIYF.

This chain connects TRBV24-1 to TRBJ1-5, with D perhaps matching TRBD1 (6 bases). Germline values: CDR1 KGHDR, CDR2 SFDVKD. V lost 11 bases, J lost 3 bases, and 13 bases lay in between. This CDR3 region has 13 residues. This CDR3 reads CAISDRFNQPQHF. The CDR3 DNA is TGTGCCATTTCGGACAGATTCAATCAGCCCCAGCATTTT.

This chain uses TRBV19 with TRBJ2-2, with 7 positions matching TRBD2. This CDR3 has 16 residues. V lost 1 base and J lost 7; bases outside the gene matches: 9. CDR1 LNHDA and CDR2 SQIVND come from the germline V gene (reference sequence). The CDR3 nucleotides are TGTGCCAGTAGTATAGTTCGCGGGAGTCTGGGCGGGGAGCTGTTTTTT. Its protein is CASSIVRGSLGGELFF.

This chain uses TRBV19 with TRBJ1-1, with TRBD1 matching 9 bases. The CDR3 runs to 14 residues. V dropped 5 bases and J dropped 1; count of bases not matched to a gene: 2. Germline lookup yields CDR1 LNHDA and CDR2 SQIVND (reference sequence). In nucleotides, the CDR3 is TGTGCCAGTAGTTCGGACAGGGGGAACACTGAAGCTTTCTTT. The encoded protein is CASSSDRGNTEAFF.